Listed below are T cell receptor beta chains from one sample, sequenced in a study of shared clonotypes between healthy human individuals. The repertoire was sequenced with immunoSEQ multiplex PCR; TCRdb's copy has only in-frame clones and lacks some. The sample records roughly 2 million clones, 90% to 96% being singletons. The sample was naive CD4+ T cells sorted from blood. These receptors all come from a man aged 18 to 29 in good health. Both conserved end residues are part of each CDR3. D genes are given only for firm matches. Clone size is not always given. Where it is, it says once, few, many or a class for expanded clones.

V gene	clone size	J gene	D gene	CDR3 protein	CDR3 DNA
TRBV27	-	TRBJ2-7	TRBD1	CASSLGPTGGHSWQYF	TGTGCCAGCAGTTTAGGTCCCACAGGGGGCCATAGTTGGCAGTACTTC
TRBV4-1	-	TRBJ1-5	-	CASSQEGSGNSNQPQHF	TGCGCCAGCAGCCAAGAAGGATCCGGGAATAGCAATCAGCCCCAGCATTTT
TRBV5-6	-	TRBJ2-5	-	CASSFIYEETQYF	TGTGCCAGCAGCTTTATCTATGAGGAGACCCAGTACTTC
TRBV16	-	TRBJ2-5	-	CASSQSWTQETQYF	TGTGCCAGCAGCCAATCCTGGACACAAGAGACCCAGTACTTC
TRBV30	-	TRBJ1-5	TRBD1	CAWSASLTGGAGQPQHF	TGTGCCTGGAGCGCCTCCTTAACAGGGGGCGCGGGTCAGCCCCAGCATTTT
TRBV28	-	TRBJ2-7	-	CATGGGRTYEQYF	TGTGCCACCGGTGGGGGCAGAACCTACGAGCAGTACTTC
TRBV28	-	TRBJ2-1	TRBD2	CASSSGGNEQFF	TGTGCCAGCAGTTCCGGGGGGAATGAGCAGTTCTTC
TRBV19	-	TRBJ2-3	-	CASSFPADPDTQYF	TGTGCCAGTAGTTTCCCAGCCGACCCAGATACGCAGTATTTT
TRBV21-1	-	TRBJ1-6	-	CASSKGKNRGHSPLHF	TGTGCCAGCAGCAAAGGGAAGAACAGGGGGCACTCACCCCTCCACTTT
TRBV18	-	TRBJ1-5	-	CASSPEGSQPQHF	TGTGCCAGCTCACCAGAGGGGTCCCAGCCCCAGCATTTT
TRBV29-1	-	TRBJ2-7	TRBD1	CSVGTGTGHYEQYF	TGCAGCGTTGGAACTGGGACAGGACACTACGAGCAGTACTTC
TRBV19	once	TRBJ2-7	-	CASSMTGSYEQYF	TGTGCCAGTAGTATGACAGGATCCTACGAGCAGTACTTC
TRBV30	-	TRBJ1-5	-	CASDYLAGTPHLYWAISNQPQHF	TGTGCCTCGGACTACTTAGCCGGGACGCCCCATCTCTATTGGGCCATTAGCAATCAGCCCCAGCATTTT
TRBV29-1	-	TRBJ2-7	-	CSVQRQGIGEQYF	TGCAGCGTCCAAAGGCAGGGGATTGGCGAGCAGTACTTC
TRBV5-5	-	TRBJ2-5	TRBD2	CASSLVSSGTETQYF	TGTGCCAGCAGCTTGGTGTCCAGCGGGACTGAGACCCAGTACTTC
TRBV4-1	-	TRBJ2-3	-	CASSQAARGSTDTQYF	TGCGCCAGCAGCCAAGCCGCGCGGGGCTCCACAGATACGCAGTATTTT
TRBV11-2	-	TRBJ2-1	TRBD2	CASSPTGLAGAYNEQFF	TGTGCCAGCAGCCCGACGGGGCTAGCGGGAGCCTACAATGAGCAGTTCTTC
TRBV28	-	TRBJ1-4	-	CASSLRLGRGNEKLFF	TGTGCCAGCAGTTTACGGTTGGGGCGGGGTAATGAAAAACTGTTTTTT
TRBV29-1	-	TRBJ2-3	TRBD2	CSVELLAGGDTQYF	TGCAGCGTTGAACTACTAGCGGGGGGAGATACGCAGTATTTT
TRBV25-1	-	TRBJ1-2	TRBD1	CASSGRTGARADTF	TGTGCCAGCAGTGGGAGGACAGGGGCCCGCGCTGACACCTTC
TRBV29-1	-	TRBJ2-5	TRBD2	CSVERGVGQETQYF	TGCAGCGTTGAGCGGGGGGTAGGCCAAGAGACCCAGTACTTC
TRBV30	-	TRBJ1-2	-	CAWMRLGAGYTF	TGTGCCTGGATGCGTCTGGGAGCGGGCTACACCTTC
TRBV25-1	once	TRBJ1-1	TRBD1	CASSGDRAATEAFF	TGTGCCAGCAGTGGAGACAGGGCGGCCACTGAAGCTTTCTTT
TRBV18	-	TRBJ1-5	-	CASSPPYSNQPQHF	TGTGCCAGCTCACCCCCCTATAGCAATCAGCCCCAGCATTTT
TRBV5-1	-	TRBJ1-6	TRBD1	CASSLEDDRDSPLHF	TGCGCCAGCAGCTTGGAAGACGACAGGGACTCACCCCTCCACTTT
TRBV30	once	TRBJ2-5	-	CAWSPGKETQYF	TGTGCCTGGAGTCCAGGGAAAGAGACCCAGTACTTC
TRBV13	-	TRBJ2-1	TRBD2	CASSLARGGARYNEQFF	TGTGCCAGCAGCTTAGCCCGCGGGGGGGCTAGATACAATGAGCAGTTCTTC
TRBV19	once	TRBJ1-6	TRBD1	CASSMNRGLSPLHF	TGTGCCAGTAGTATGAACAGGGGGCTGTCACCCCTCCACTTT
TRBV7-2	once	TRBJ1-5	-	CASSLRGRLLQPQHF	TGTGCCAGCAGCTTAAGGGGCAGACTTCTTCAGCCCCAGCATTTT
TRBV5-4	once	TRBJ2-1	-	CASSFQEANEQFF	TGTGCCAGCAGCTTCCAGGAGGCTAATGAGCAGTTCTTC
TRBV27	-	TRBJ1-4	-	CASSGRTREEKLFF	TGTGCCAGCTCAGGGCGGACCCGAGAGGAAAAACTGTTTTTT
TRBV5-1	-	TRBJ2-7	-	CASSPDGGRSYEQYF	TGCGCCAGCAGCCCCGACGGGGGACGCTCCTACGAGCAGTACTTC
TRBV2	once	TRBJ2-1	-	CASSGRQRVSYNEQFF	TGTGCCAGCAGTGGACGACAGAGAGTCTCCTACAATGAGCAGTTCTTC
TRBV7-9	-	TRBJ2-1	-	CASSLARSSYNEQFF	TGTGCCAGCAGCTTAGCGCGCAGCTCCTACAATGAGCAGTTCTTC
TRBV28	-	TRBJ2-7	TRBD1	CASSSADRESYEQYF	TGTGCCAGCAGTTCCGCGGACAGGGAGAGTTACGAGCAGTACTTC
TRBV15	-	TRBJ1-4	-	CAISKAGEKLFF	TGTGCCATATCGAAGGCAGGGGAAAAACTGTTTTTT
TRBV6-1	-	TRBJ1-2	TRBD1	CASSEEAGGRGYTF	TGTGCCAGCAGTGAGGAGGCAGGGGGTCGTGGCTACACCTTC
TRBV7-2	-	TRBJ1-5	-	CASSEAFSNQPQHF	TGTGCCAGCAGCGAGGCATTTAGCAATCAGCCCCAGCATTTT
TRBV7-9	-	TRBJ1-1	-	CASSPRVSREGNTEAFF	TGTGCCAGCAGCCCCCGGGTCTCCAGGGAGGGGAACACTGAAGCTTTCTTT
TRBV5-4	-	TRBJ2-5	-	CASSRKGPQVETQYF	TGTGCCAGCAGCCGGAAGGGCCCTCAAGTGGAGACCCAGTACTTC
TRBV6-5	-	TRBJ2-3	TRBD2	CASSSRGGPSTDTQYF	TGTGCCAGCAGTTCTCGGGGGGGGCCCAGCACAGATACGCAGTATTTT
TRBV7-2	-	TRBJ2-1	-	CASSQVGAQQFF	TGTGCCAGCAGTCAAGTGGGGGCGCAGCAGTTCTTC
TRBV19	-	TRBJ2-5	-	CASSKDVLGAQYF	TGTGCCAGTAGTAAGGACGTGCTCGGGGCCCAGTACTTC
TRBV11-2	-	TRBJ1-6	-	CASSLGQTFYNSPLHF	TGTGCCAGCAGCTTAGGTCAGACTTTCTATAATTCACCCCTCCACTTT
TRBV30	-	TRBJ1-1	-	CAWSVSGTEAFF	TGTGCCTGGAGTGTAAGTGGCACTGAAGCTTTCTTT